This TCR beta chain came from a study of tumor-infiltrating lymphocytes in primary liver carcinoma. Study-wide context: In every tissue type, samples returned a similar yield of roughly 3.5 to 8 million productive TCRbeta reads. Study results and limitations: Top-250-clone fractions were significantly higher in tumors than in blood (p = 0.039). Pairs comparing tumor with adjacent tissue or blood overlapped less than pairs drawn from tumor regions.

The CDR3 has 15 amino acids. V trimming: 5 bases; J trimming: 5 bases; junction bases outside the gene matches: 8. The germline V gene has CDR1 SGHTA and CDR2 FQGNSA. Regarding this clonotype: The antigen remains undetermined.

The input was approximately 500 ng total RNA; TCR beta cDNA was made from it with a constant-region primer. Investigators got TCR beta libraries out of three nested multiplex PCR rounds, done with slightly modified ARM-PCR. In the first two PCR rounds, TRBV1-TRBV30 forward primers were paired with a C-beta reverse primer, and each round lasted roughly 9 cycles. From the multiplex PCR reads, TCRdb called clonotypes with MiXCR, one entry per CDR3 protein. The sample has about 74,000 distinct CDR3 sequences; about 70% are singletons. From 20-30 mg of unsorted bulk tissue, DNA and RNA were co-extracted together. Surgical resection was the treatment these patients received for primary liver carcinoma.

The clonotype originates from a man aged 35-49 years with primary liver carcinoma and hepatitis B virus infection. The genes are TRBV7-2 and TRBJ1-5; 8 nucleotides align to TRBD1. The sequenced sample was liver tumor tissue from sampling region 4. Noted subset: tumor region T4, right-lateral pole. CDR3 amino acids: CASSPIRTGYQPQHF. DNA of the CDR3: TGTGCCAGCAGCCCGATAAGGACAGGGTATCAGCCCCAGCATTTT.